This TCR beta chain emerged from a study of T cells after yellow fever vaccination. In the study overall: The authors prepared low-cell-number fractions using SMART-Seq v4 Ultra Low Input. Study-wide points: Contaminants from the bulk population, in the form of abundant clonotypes, could be found in FACS-sorted repertoires. Most primary-vaccination clones recurred post-booster (around 97% CD4, just over 85% CD8).

It was through 5'RACE template switching that TCR cDNA was made, with a universal primer site and UMIs added. MiXCR, run by TCRdb on the 5' RACE reads, gives a single entry per CDR3 protein. The sample comprises some 350,000 distinct CDR3 sequences, 8.7% of which are singletons, and more than 15% rests with the top ten. Germline V gene lookup returns CDR1 DFQATT and CDR2 SNEGSKA (reference sequence). The CDR3 totals 14 residues. V shed 5 bases and J 2 bases; nucleotides not matched to a gene: 8. This clonotype came up a few times. Its target is unknown. This receptor was identified in a man between 18 and 29 years old who received the YFV17D yellow fever vaccine. This specimen consisted of PBMCs, obtained on the day of the first yellow fever vaccination. The V call is TRBV20-1, the J call TRBJ1-2; 7 bases line up with TRBD1. DNA of the CDR3: TGCAGTGCTGCGGGACAGCTCCCCAACTATGGCTACACCTTC. It specifies CSAAGQLPNYGYTF.